The 28 T cell receptor beta chains below were found in one sample sequenced in a study of Ad26.COV2.S vaccination and SARS-CoV-2 variants. Stated treatment: 19 received Ad26.COV2.S at low or high dose, single or two shots; about 5 received placebo; per-sample allocation not given. Each sample was drawn 63 days after the first injection (of vaccine or placebo). Repertoires were generated with immunoSEQ multiplex PCR, while TCRdb's copy carries only in-frame clones and drops some. The data hold 330,000 or so clones, with roughly 88% observed a single time. The specimen comprised peripheral blood, sampled in a trial of Ad26.COV2.S vaccine versus placebo. Receptor source: a person aged 18-60 years who received the Ad26.COV2.S COVID-19 vaccine or a placebo.

The J gene is TRBJ2-2, the V gene TRBV28, with 10 bases lining up with TRBD1. The germline V gene encodes CDR1 MDHEN and CDR2 SYDVKM. J lost 4 bases, V lost 4 bases, and 3 bases had no gene match. The CDR3 is made up of 15 amino acids. The CDR3: CASSSGQGGTGELFF. The CDR3 nucleotides read TGTGCCAGCAGTTCCGGACAGGGGGGCACCGGGGAGCTGTTTTTT.

The V gene is TRBV4-1, the J gene TRBJ1-6; D gene ambiguous. Trimming removed 4 bases at V and 6 bases at J, with 10 bases between. In germline, CDR1 is MGHRA, CDR2 YSYEKL. This CDR3 comprises 14 residues. This CDR3 reads CASSPRDFNSPLHF. As DNA, the CDR3 is TGCGCCAGCAGCCCCCGGGATTTTAATTCACCCCTCCACTTT.

The chain employs TRBV6-2 or TRBV6-3 and TRBJ2-1; D might be TRBD1 (6 bases). V was cut by 4 bases and J by 0 bases, with 13 bases left in between. CDR1 is MNHEY and CDR2 is SVGEGT in the germline V gene. The CDR3 extends over 16 amino acids. CDR3 region: CASSSIRGSSYNEQFF. CDR3 bases: TGTGCCAGCAGTTCCATCAGGGGTAGCTCCTACAATGAGCAGTTCTTC.

CDR3 nucleotides: TGTGCCAGCAGTTACTCTTGGTACGAGCAGTACTTC. Translating gives CASSYSWYEQYF. The V call is TRBV6-6, the J call TRBJ2-7; the D is unclear. Germline lookup yields CDR1 MNHNY and CDR2 SVGAGI (reference sequence). The length of the CDR3 is 12 residues. The V and J ends lost 0 bases and 4 bases respectively, with 4 bases between them.

This chain uses TRBV18 with TRBJ1-6; D unclear. This CDR3 contains 16 residues. Trimming removed 5 bases at V and 0 bases at J, with 11 bases between. CDR1 is KGHSH, CDR2 LQKENI, per germline. The CDR3 coding sequence is TGTGCCAGCTCAACCACCCGGAGCTCCTATAATTCACCCCTCCACTTT. Amino acids: CASSTTRSSYNSPLHF.

The V call is TRBV7-9, the J call TRBJ2-1; 11 bases match TRBD2. The CDR3 consists of 17 residues. V trimming: 1 base; J trimming: 4 bases; junction bases outside the gene matches: 6. Germline CDR1 is SEHNR and CDR2 is FQNEAQ (reference sequence). The CDR3 DNA is TGTGCCAGCAGCTTAGTAGCGGGAGGGCCTAAATACAATGAGCAGTTCTTC. Its translation: CASSLVAGGPKYNEQFF.

This chain connects TRBV19 to TRBJ1-2; D is unclear. With 8 bases removed from V and 2 bases from J, the gap between germline ends came to 9 bases. The CDR3 sequence is 12 residues long. CDR1 LNHDA and CDR2 SQIVND come from the germline V gene (reference sequence). The CDR3 DNA is TGTGCCAGTCGGGGATCCAACTATGGCTACACCTTC. Amino acid sequence: CASRGSNYGYTF.

This chain joins TRBV7-2 and TRBJ2-2; D not resolved. Trimming pared 1 base from V and 2 bases from J, leaving 8 bases between. Germline CDR1 SGHTA, CDR2 FQGNSA. The CDR3 has 15 residues. DNA of the CDR3: TGTGCCAGCAGCTTAGTGGGGTCTAACACCGGGGAGCTGTTTTTT. This codes for CASSLVGSNTGELFF.

The chain has TRBV4-3 and TRBJ2-2; D may be TRBD1 (6 bases). Germline CDR1 LGHNA, CDR2 YSLEER. V lost 0 bases and J lost 3, with 17 bases in between. The CDR3 totals 18 residues. CDR3 amino acids: CASSQEGVDRLYTGELFF. DNA for the CDR3: TGCGCCAGCAGCCAAGAGGGGGTCGACAGGTTATACACCGGGGAGCTGTTTTTT.

This chain joins TRBV5-6 and TRBJ2-2, with 8 positions matching TRBD1. Trimming cost V 2 bases and J 2 bases; bases outside gene matches: 5. Germline values: CDR1 SGHDT, CDR2 YYEEEE. The CDR3 covers 16 residues. The CDR3 loop reads CASSLGQGRNTGELFF. The DNA of the CDR3 is TGTGCCAGCAGCTTAGGACAGGGACGAAACACCGGGGAGCTGTTTTTT.

A few counts support this clone. The chain combines TRBV7-9 with TRBJ1-6; unclear D gene. There are 15 residues in the CDR3. Trimming pared 7 bases from V and 0 bases from J, leaving 10 bases between. The germline CDR1 and CDR2 sequences are SEHNR and FQNEAQ (reference sequence). The CDR3: CASMLGSSYNSPLHF. The CDR3 DNA follows: TGTGCCAGCATGCTAGGGAGCTCCTATAATTCACCCCTCCACTTT.

This clone was detected once. This rearrangement joins TRBV5-1 to TRBJ1-1; 7 bases match TRBD1. The CDR3 has 13 residues. Losses at the gene ends were 0 bases for V and 11 bases for J; bases not matched to a gene: 7. Germline values: CDR1 SGHRS, CDR2 YFSETQ. DNA of the CDR3: TGCGCCAGCAGCTTGGCCCTAACAGGGGCGGCTTTCTTT. Amino acids: CASSLALTGAAFF.

V usage is TRBV7-9 and J usage is TRBJ1-4; D possibly corresponds to TRBD1 (6 bases). Trimming removed 5 bases at V and 2 bases at J, with 15 bases between. The length of the CDR3 is 16 residues. Germline V gene data show CDR1 as SEHNR and CDR2 as FQNEAQ (reference sequence). The chain's CDR3 is CASSNNREMTNEKLFF. DNA for the CDR3: TGTGCCAGCAGCAACAACAGGGAAATGACTAATGAAAAACTGTTTTTT.

The chain employs TRBV19 and TRBJ1-1; D might be TRBD1 (5 bases). Trimming cost V 4 bases and J 1 base, with 19 bases left between them. Per the germline V gene, CDR1 is LNHDA and CDR2 is SQIVND (reference sequence). The CDR3 is 17 residues long. The DNA for the CDR3 is TGTGCCAGTAGTAAGAGGGTCTGGGGGGAGCCGAACACTGAAGCTTTCTTT. As protein: CASSKRVWGEPNTEAFF.

The chain recombines TRBV7-9 with TRBJ2-1; D gene unclear. CDR3 size: 12 residues. Germline V lookup: CDR1 SEHNR, CDR2 FQNEAQ (reference sequence). Trimming shortened V by 1 base and J by 8 bases, and 6 bases separated the two germline ends. For the CDR3, the DNA is TGTGCCAGCAGCTTAGTGTCTTATGAGCAGTTCTTC. Residues: CASSLVSYEQFF.

The rearrangement uses TRBV27 and TRBJ2-1, with TRBD2 identical over 10 bases. Germline values: CDR1 MNHEY, CDR2 SMNVEV (reference sequence). This CDR3 has 15 amino acids. J was trimmed by 10 bases and V by 3 bases; bases with no gene match: 9. The DNA for the CDR3 is TGTGCCAGCAGTTTTTCGCTAGCGGGAGCGGGGGAGCAGTTCTTC. Encoded protein: CASSFSLAGAGEQFF.

V gene TRBV6-2 or TRBV6-3 combines with J gene TRBJ1-5; a possible D gene is TRBD1 (5 bases). Germline CDR1 MNHEY, CDR2 SVGEGT. The CDR3 sequence is 17 residues long. The V gene lost 0 bases and the J gene lost 4 bases, with 16 bases spanning the gap. The CDR3 DNA reads TGTGCCAGCAGTTACTCGAGTTTCGCAGGGCCGAATCAGCCCCAGCATTTT. Translation: CASSYSSFAGPNQPQHF.

In DNA, the CDR3 is TGTGCCAGCGGAACCCGACAGGGGACTGAAGCTTTCTTT. It specifies CASGTRQGTEAFF. The gene calls are TRBV6-5 and TRBJ1-1; 8 bases agree with TRBD1. Germline V gene lookup returns CDR1 MNHEY and CDR2 SVGAGI. The V and J ends lost 8 bases and 5 bases, in that order; junction bases with no gene match: 7. The CDR3 length is 13 residues.

V usage is TRBV12-3 or TRBV12-4 and J usage is TRBJ1-2; D is undetermined. The CDR3 has 13 residues. The ends were cut back, 0 bases at V and 4 bases at J, with 6 bases in the middle. The CDR3 coding sequence is TGTGCCAGCAGTTTAGCAGGGCCCTATGGCTACACCTTC. Amino acid sequence: CASSLAGPYGYTF.

V is TRBV5-8 and J is TRBJ1-5; no firm D call. V lost 0 bases and J 4 bases, leaving 17 bases between the germline ends. This CDR3 is 17 amino acids long. Germline CDR1 is SGHTS and CDR2 is YDEGEE. CDR3 DNA: TGTGCCAGCAGCTTGGAGGGCCGGCCGACGCCAAATCAGCCCCAGCATTTT. Its protein product is CASSLEGRPTPNQPQHF.

The rearrangement joins TRBV7-9 to TRBJ2-3; 9 positions match TRBD1. The J segment lost 7 bases and the V segment lost 2 bases, leaving 4 bases of the junction unmatched. Germline loops: CDR1 SEHNR, CDR2 FQNEAQ (reference sequence). The CDR3 length is 14 residues. The CDR3 sequence is CASSLRDRAHTQYF. CDR3 bases: TGTGCCAGCAGCTTAAGGGACAGGGCGCATACGCAGTATTTT. The full variable domain, rest sourced from reference TRBV7-9 and TRBJ2-3, is DTGVSQNPRHKITKRGQNVTFRCDPISEHNRLYWYRQTLGQGPEFLTYFQNEAQLEKSRLLSDRFSAERPKGSFSTLEIQRTEQGDSAMYLCASSLRDRAHTQYFGPGTRLTVL.

V is TRBV5-1 and J is TRBJ2-3, with unresolved D. The CDR3 runs to 13 residues. Germline assignment: CDR1 SGHRS and CDR2 YFSETQ. V lost 0 bases to trimming and J lost 3 bases, with 5 bases between them. CDR3 in DNA: TGCGCCAGCAGCTTGGGTATAACAGATACGCAGTATTTT. This gives the protein CASSLGITDTQYF.

This chain joins TRBV7-2 and TRBJ2-3; tentatively, D is TRBD1 (6 bases). Germline loops: CDR1 SGHTA, CDR2 FQGNSA. V was trimmed by 5 bases and J by 1 base, leaving 16 bases between them. The CDR3 is 16 amino acids. CDR3 loop: CASSPGRGQGTDTQYF. For the CDR3, the DNA is TGTGCCAGCAGCCCCGGAAGGGGACAAGGCACAGATACGCAGTATTTT.

The chain recombines TRBV19 with TRBJ2-1; TRBD1 agrees at 9 bases. The V gene end was trimmed by 5 bases and the J gene end by 1 base; junction bases not matched to a gene: 6. Looked up from germline, CDR1 is LNHDA and CDR2 is SQIVND (reference sequence). This CDR3 has 16 residues. The CDR3 is CASSLDRGRSYNEQFF. The CDR3 nucleotides are TGTGCCAGTAGTTTGGACAGGGGTAGATCCTACAATGAGCAGTTCTTC.

CDR3 bases: TGTGCCAGCAGCTTACAAGGGGGAGATGGCTACACCTTC. Residues: CASSLQGGDGYTF. The chain couples TRBV7-2 to TRBJ1-2; D possibly corresponds to TRBD1 (6 bases). The CDR3 loop spans 13 amino acids. V shed 2 bases and J shed 6 bases, with 10 bases lying between them. The germline gives CDR1 SGHTA, CDR2 FQGNSA.

The rearrangement uses TRBV5-1 and TRBJ1-1, with a possible D match to TRBD1 (5 bases). This CDR3 contains 13 residues. CDR1 is SGHRS, CDR2 YFSETQ, per germline. The V end was cut by 6 bases, the J end by 4 bases, with 13 bases between. The CDR3 DNA reads TGCGCCAGCACTTCAGGGCTTAGCACTGAAGCTTTCTTT. This translates into CASTSGLSTEAFF.

CDR3 nucleotide sequence: TGTGCCAGCAGTGCCGACAGGGGGGGCTACACCTTC. Protein sequence: CASSADRGGYTF. V is TRBV28 and J is TRBJ1-2; 9 bases fit TRBD1. This CDR3 spans 12 amino acids. From germline, CDR1 is MDHEN and CDR2 SYDVKM. The V segment lost 5 bases and the J segment 8 bases; nucleotides outside the gene matches: 3.

The genes are TRBV27 and TRBJ1-2; D perhaps matches TRBD1 (5 bases). The ends were cut back, 5 bases at V and 1 base at J, with 14 bases in the middle. Germline loops: CDR1 MNHEY, CDR2 SMNVEV (reference sequence). The CDR3 contains 15 residues. The DNA for the CDR3 is TGTGCCAGCAGTCCTAGACAGTGGATTAACTATGGCTACACCTTC. Translated: CASSPRQWINYGYTF.